The source of this T cell receptor (beta chain) is a study of T-cell reconstitution after alpha-beta-depleted transplantation in children. This CDR3 is 15 amino acids long. Looked up from germline, CDR1 is LNHNV and CDR2 is YYDKDF (reference sequence). V was shortened by 0 bases and J by 0 bases, with 6 bases between the two germline ends. This clonotype was detected many times. TCRbeta library construction was performed incorporating unique molecular identifiers. Via MiXCR, TCRdb re-called the PCR reads, giving one row per CDR3 protein. This table has 350,000 to 450,000 distinct CDR3 sequences, roughly 20% appearing once.

The sequence came from a human donor who donated a stem cell graft to a child with acute myeloid leukemia. The chain combines TRBV15 with TRBJ1-5; D is possibly TRBD1 (6 bases). Sequenced material: PBMCs from the stem cell graft donor, taken from the stem cell graft. The CDR3 coding sequence is TGTGCCACCAGCAGAGAACAGGGTAGCAATCAGCCCCAGCATTTT. Translated: CATSREQGSNQPQHF.